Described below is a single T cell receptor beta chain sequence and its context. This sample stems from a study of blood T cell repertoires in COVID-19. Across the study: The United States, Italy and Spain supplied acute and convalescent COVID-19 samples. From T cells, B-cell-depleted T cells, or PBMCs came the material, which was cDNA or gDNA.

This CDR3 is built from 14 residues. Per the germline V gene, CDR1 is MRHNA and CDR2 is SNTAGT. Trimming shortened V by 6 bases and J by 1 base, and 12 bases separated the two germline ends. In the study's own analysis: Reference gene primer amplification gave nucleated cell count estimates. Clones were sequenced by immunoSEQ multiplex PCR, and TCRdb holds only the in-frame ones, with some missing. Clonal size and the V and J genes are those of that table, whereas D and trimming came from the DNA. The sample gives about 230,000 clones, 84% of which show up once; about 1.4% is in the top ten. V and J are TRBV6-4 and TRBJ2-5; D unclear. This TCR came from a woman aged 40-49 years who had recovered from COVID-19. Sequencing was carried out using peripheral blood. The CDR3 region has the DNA TGTGCCAGCAGGACCCGACATATCCAAGAGACCCAGTACTTC. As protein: CASRTRHIQETQYF.